This TCR beta chain was recovered during a study of blood T cells in healthy people across ages. Germline-derived CDR1 and CDR2 are SGHTA and FQGTGA. The CDR3 is 13 residues long. V gave up 5 bases and J gave up 1 base, with 8 bases separating them. The authors ran a second PCR of 7 to 11 cycles using a sample-barcoded 5' primer and a J-beta primer mix. TCRdb reprocessed the 5' RACE reads with MiXCR, giving one entry per CDR3 protein. In the table there are around 900,000 distinct CDR3 sequences, 29% of which are singletons. The individuals who served as donors were healthy Caucasians living in Russia, aged roughly 6 to 100.

The chain couples TRBV7-3 to TRBJ1-1, with D unclear. The receptor was derived from a woman older than 75 in good health. Input material: blood. The CDR3: CASSLMANTEAFF. CDR3 coding DNA: TGTGCCAGCAGCCTCATGGCGAACACTGAAGCTTTCTTT.